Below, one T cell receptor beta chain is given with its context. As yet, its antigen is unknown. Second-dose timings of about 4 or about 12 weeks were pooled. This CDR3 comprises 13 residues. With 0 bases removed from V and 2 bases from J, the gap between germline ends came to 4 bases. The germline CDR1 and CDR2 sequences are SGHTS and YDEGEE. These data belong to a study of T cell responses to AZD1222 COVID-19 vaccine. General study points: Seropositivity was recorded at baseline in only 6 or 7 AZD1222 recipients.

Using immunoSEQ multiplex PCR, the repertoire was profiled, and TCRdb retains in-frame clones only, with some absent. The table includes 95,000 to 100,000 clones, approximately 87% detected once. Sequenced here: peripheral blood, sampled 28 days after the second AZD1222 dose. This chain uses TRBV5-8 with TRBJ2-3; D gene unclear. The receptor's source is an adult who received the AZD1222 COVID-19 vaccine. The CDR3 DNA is TGTGCCAGCAGCTTGGACACCACAGATACGCAGTATTTT. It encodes CASSLDTTDTQYF.